This T cell receptor (beta chain) is drawn from a study of blood T cell repertoires in COVID-19. The overall study: PBMCs, B-cell-depleted T cells, or T cells provided the cDNA or gDNA that made up the material.

Sequencing used immunoSEQ multiplex PCR; TCRdb keeps in-frame clones, though not all of them. The sample holds fewer than 350,000 clones, 88% seen once. Germline CDR1 SGHNT, CDR2 YYREEE (reference sequence). The CDR3 has 15 residues. V lost 3 bases, J lost 2 bases, and 14 bases lay in between. The origin of this receptor is an older woman in a cohort exposed to, infected with or recovered from COVID-19 (not recorded which). V gene TRBV5-4 combines with J gene TRBJ2-5; D is perhaps TRBD2 (6 bases). Sequences were obtained from PBMCs or T cells enriched from blood (not recorded which). The CDR3 region is CASSSSSVGQETQYF. In nucleotides, the CDR3 is TGTGCCAGCAGCTCCTCTAGCGTCGGTCAAGAGACCCAGTACTTC.